Below are 7 T cell receptor beta chains sequenced from a single sample in a study of T cells after yellow fever vaccination. MiXCR was run by TCRdb on the 5' RACE reads, yielding one entry per CDR3 protein. The sample lists approximately 550,000 distinct CDR3 sequences, approximately 15% seen once, with over 12% in the top ten. The source was PBMCs, collected on the day of the yellow fever booster vaccination. These receptor sequences come from a man younger than 40 who received the YFV17D yellow fever vaccine.

The chain couples TRBV19 to TRBJ2-3; 8 bases are shared with TRBD2. V was pared by 1 base and J by 2 bases, with 8 bases of the junction left unmatched. The CDR3 is 17 residues long. Germline lookup yields CDR1 LNHDA and CDR2 SQIVND (reference sequence). The CDR3 DNA sequence: TGTGCCAGTAGTATAGTTATGGCGGGAGGCAACACAGATACGCAGTATTTT. It specifies CASSIVMAGGNTDTQYF.

This clonotype was found many times. The chain combines TRBV12-3 or TRBV12-4 with TRBJ1-1; D remains ambiguous. Trimming cost V 2 bases and J 7 bases, with 5 bases left between them. The CDR3 is made up of 11 amino acids. The CDR3 DNA is TGTGCCAGCAGTTTAAGGTTTGAAGCTTTCTTT. It is translated as CASSLRFEAFF.

This clonotype was counted between two and nine times. The V call is TRBV4-1, the J call TRBJ2-7; 7 bases agree with TRBD1. The CDR3 runs to 15 residues. The germline gives CDR1 MGHRA, CDR2 YSYEKL. J gave up 3 bases and V 5 bases, and 10 bases lay outside the gene matches. The DNA of the CDR3 is TGCGCCAGCAGCTCGGGCTGGACAGGAGTCTACGAGCAGTACTTC. Residues: CASSSGWTGVYEQYF.

This clonotype has only a few counts. V and J are TRBV10-1 and TRBJ2-3; D not resolved. Germline V gene data show CDR1 as WNHNN and CDR2 as SYGVQD (reference sequence). V gave up 3 bases and J gave up 6 bases, with 7 bases separating them. The CDR3 spans 12 residues. CDR3 sequence (DNA): TGCGCCAGCAGTGACTCGGAGGATACGCAGTATTTT. It specifies CASSDSEDTQYF.

In this sample, this clonotype turned up a few times. The chain uses TRBV6-2 or TRBV6-3 and TRBJ2-1; 10 bases fit TRBD2. J lost 3 bases, V lost 5 bases, and 4 bases had no gene match. Germline V gene lookup returns CDR1 MNHEY and CDR2 SVGEGT. The CDR3 has 15 amino acids. CDR3 protein: CASSNRTSGYNEQFF. In nucleotides, the CDR3 is TGTGCCAGCAGTAACCGGACTAGCGGCTACAATGAGCAGTTCTTC.

The chain links TRBV25-1 to TRBJ1-3, with TRBD1 matching over 10 bases. This CDR3 is built from 15 residues. From germline, CDR1 is MGHDK and CDR2 SYGVNS. Trimming at V came to 4 bases and at J to 8 bases, leaving 8 bases not matched to a gene. The CDR3 bases are TGTGCCAGCAGTGCTCTGGACAGGGGGGACTACACCATATATTTT. Amino acids: CASSALDRGDYTIYF.

V gene TRBV7-9 combines with J gene TRBJ2-7, with D perhaps TRBD1 or TRBD2 (6 bases each). Germline V gene lookup returns CDR1 SEHNR and CDR2 FQNEAQ (reference sequence). Trimming stripped 3 bases from V and 5 bases from J, with 11 bases between. The CDR3 contains 13 residues. The CDR3 loop is CASSLGGLNEQYF. Here the CDR3 DNA reads TGTGCCAGCAGCTTGGGGGGCCTGAACGAGCAGTACTTC.